Below, 9 T cell receptor beta chains from the same sample are listed, as sequenced in a study of cytomegalovirus exposure and HLA in healthy donors. Primers included in the PCR were 60 Vbeta and 13 Jbeta primers. The repertoire was sequenced with immunoSEQ multiplex PCR; TCRdb's copy has only in-frame clones and lacks some. The sample yields about 240,000 clones, 80% to 85% seen once. Material for sequencing was PBMCs. These receptors all stem from a woman in her fifties or sixties in good health and CMV-seropositive.

The chain uses TRBV7-9 and TRBJ1-1, with a tentative D call TRBD1 (6 bases). V was cut by 4 bases and J by 11 bases, with 14 bases left in between. This CDR3 is built from 12 residues. CDR1 SEHNR and CDR2 FQNEAQ come from the germline V gene (reference sequence). The CDR3, as DNA: TGTGCCAGCAGCTATGCAGGGGATTTGGCTTTCTTT. Encoded protein: CASSYAGDLAFF.

The V call is TRBV28, the J call TRBJ2-2; the D gene is possibly TRBD1 (6 bases). The CDR3 runs 14 residues. Trimming took off 2 bases at V and 7 bases at J, with 11 bases between the two ends. Germline V gene sequence: CDR1 MDHEN, CDR2 SYDVKM. The CDR3: CASSLDGGFGELFF. The CDR3 coding sequence is TGTGCCAGCAGTTTAGATGGGGGCTTCGGGGAGCTGTTTTTT.

This clone was counted a few times. This rearrangement joins TRBV9 to TRBJ1-6; 8 bases match TRBD1. Germline CDR1 is SGDLS and CDR2 is YYNGEE. The CDR3 loop spans 15 amino acids. With 3 bases clipped from V and 7 bases from J, the junction kept 6 bases outside the gene matches. Here the CDR3 reads CASSGPGQANSPLHF. CDR3 sequence (DNA): TGTGCCAGCAGCGGACCGGGACAGGCAAATTCACCCCTCCACTTT.

V and J are TRBV6-5 and TRBJ1-4; 7 nucleotides agree with TRBD1. V shed 5 bases, J shed 3 bases, and the junction held 6 bases outside the gene matches. The CDR3 covers 15 residues. CDR1 MNHEY and CDR2 SVGAGI come from the germline V gene. CDR3 DNA: TGTGCCAGCAGTGTACAGGGGATGGCTAATGAAAAACTGTTTTTT. Translating gives CASSVQGMANEKLFF.

The gene calls are TRBV5-1 and TRBJ2-6; D might be TRBD1 (6 bases). This CDR3 has 18 amino acids. V gave up 7 bases and J gave up 0 bases, with 20 bases separating them. Germline lookup yields CDR1 SGHRS and CDR2 YFSETQ. The CDR3 reads CASEWDTTGSSGANVLTF. CDR3 DNA: TGCGCCAGCGAATGGGACACTACCGGTTCCTCTGGGGCCAACGTCCTGACTTTC.

This clone was seen more than once but under ten times. The chain couples TRBV15 to TRBJ1-4; possible D gene TRBD1, 6 bases. Germline V lookup: CDR1 LNHNV, CDR2 YYDKDF (reference sequence). The CDR3 totals 15 residues. V lost 1 base, J lost 5 bases, and 11 bases lay in between. The CDR3 loop is CATSRGGGRNEKLFF. The CDR3 coding sequence is TGTGCCACCAGCAGAGGGGGGGGGCGCAATGAAAAACTGTTTTTT.

This chain links TRBV25-1 with TRBJ2-5; D gene uncertain. The J call may be faulty, since TRBJ2-7 better matches the DNA end. Germline V CDR1 and CDR2: MGHDK, SYGVNS. The CDR3 sequence is 14 residues long. The CDR3 DNA reads as TGTGCCAGCAGTGACTCCTCTGCAGACTACGAGCAGTACTTC. Translating gives CASSDSSADYEQYF.

Worth noting for this clone: At the DNA level, this CDR3 is encoded by other sequences in the same sample as well. The chain links TRBV28 to TRBJ1-4; possibly TRBD1 for D (6 bases). Trimming shortened V by 6 bases and J by 6 bases, and 14 bases separated the two germline ends. The CDR3 has 14 residues. CDR1 is MDHEN and CDR2 is SYDVKM in the germline V gene. The CDR3 sequence is CASSQGFRHEKLFF. The DNA of the CDR3 is TGTGCCAGCAGCCAGGGGTTCCGTCATGAAAAACTGTTTTTT.

A single count supports this clone. This chain joins TRBV28 and TRBJ2-7; D unresolved. The CDR3 spans 11 residues. Trimming left V 8 bases short and J 3 bases short, with 8 bases between. Germline values: CDR1 MDHEN, CDR2 SYDVKM. Here the CDR3 DNA reads TGTGCCAGCGCAGGCGTCTACGAGCAGTACTTC. It specifies CASAGVYEQYF.